The 2 T cell receptor beta chains below come from one sample, sequenced in a study of immune heterogeneity within non-small cell lung tumors. TCR beta CDR3 amplification used multiplex PCR with 32 V and 13 J primers. TCRdb redid the calling of the multiplex PCR reads with MiXCR, one entry per CDR3 protein. The data contain roughly 20,000 distinct CDR3 sequences, around 30% of them singletons. Bulk tumor genomic DNA constituted the template, at approximately 600 ng per sample. Several widely spaced biopsies per primary tumor were taken during surgery. Samples came from untreated patients having curative surgery for newly diagnosed non-small cell lung cancer. The sample consisted of lung tumor tissue. The source of these receptors is a man aged 40-49 years with non-small cell lung cancer.

The J gene is TRBJ2-1, the V gene TRBV20-1; D might be TRBD2 (6 bases). Between the trimmed V and J ends, which lost 0 bases and 5 bases, there was a span of 11 bases. CDR1 is DFQATT, CDR2 SNEGSKA, per germline (reference sequence). The CDR3 totals 14 residues. The DNA for the CDR3 is TGCAGTGCTAGAGATTCCGCTAGCGACAATGAGCAGTTCTTC. It encodes CSARDSASDNEQFF.

Sample share makes this clonotype medium-sized. The V and J genes are TRBV20-1 and TRBJ2-1, with D perhaps matching TRBD1 (6 bases). This CDR3 spans 12 amino acids. Germline assignment: CDR1 DFQATT and CDR2 SNEGSKA (reference sequence). The V and J ends lost 6 bases and 2 bases respectively, with 8 bases between them. The CDR3 loop reads CSARTAYNEQFF. The CDR3 DNA follows: TGCAGTGCGAGGACAGCCTACAATGAGCAGTTCTTC.